This TCR beta chain was documented in a study of T-cell reconstitution after alpha-beta-depleted transplantation in children. Study-level points and caveats: High day-60 TCRbeta diversity in some patients came from surviving recipient T cells and thymic progenitors. The origin of alpha-beta T cells about two months after transplant was reportedly several hundred expanded graft clones. The authors attributed T-cell counts and diversity one year after transplant mostly to newly produced T cells.

Preparation of the TCRbeta library was carried out with unique molecular identifiers. MiXCR was run by TCRdb on the PCR reads, yielding one entry per CDR3 protein. The repertoire consists of some 180,000 distinct CDR3 sequences, with approximately 7% occurring once and the leading ten covering 5.5% to 6.5%. The CDR3 has 16 residues. Germline V gene sequence: CDR1 LGHNA, CDR2 YNFKEQ. J lost 7 bases, V lost 2 bases, and 10 bases had no gene match. In regard to this clonotype: Its antigen is not known.

V gene TRBV4-2 combines with J gene TRBJ1-4, with 7 bases that match TRBD1. The source of this sequence is a boy between 2 and 10 years old with acute lymphoblastic leukemia, due to receive a stem cell transplant. This specimen consisted of PBMCs, obtained before TCRalphabeta/CD19-depleted stem cell transplant. CDR3 bases: TGTGCCAGCAGCCAAAGTACCGGGACAGCCATTGAAAAACTGTTTTTT. This gives the protein CASSQSTGTAIEKLFF.